This TCR beta chain comes out of a study of blood T cell repertoires in COVID-19. This clone has just a few counts. TCRdb's copy holds only in-frame clones and misses some; the assay was immunoSEQ multiplex PCR. The sample contains about 100,000 clones, around four fifths of which appear only once. V was trimmed by 3 bases and J by 9 bases, leaving 12 bases between them. Per the germline V gene, CDR1 is LNHDA and CDR2 is SQIVND (reference sequence). The CDR3 covers 13 residues. This receptor was obtained from a man between 45 and 60 years old with active or convalescent COVID-19. The sequenced sample was peripheral blood. The chain recombines TRBV19 with TRBJ2-1; D uncertain. CDR3 loop: CASSINYWSEQFF. The DNA for the CDR3 is TGTGCCAGTAGTATTAACTATTGGAGTGAGCAGTTCTTC.